The 30 T cell receptor beta chains given below trace back to one sample, sequenced in a study of blood T cell repertoires in COVID-19. Clones were sequenced by immunoSEQ multiplex PCR, and TCRdb holds only the in-frame ones, with some missing. The sample lists around 80,000 clones, 80% to 90% occurring once. What was sequenced was peripheral blood. All receptors derive from an elderly woman with acute or convalescent COVID-19.

The V gene is TRBV27, the J gene TRBJ2-5, with D perhaps matching TRBD1 (5 bases). CDR3 size: 15 residues. From germline, CDR1 is MNHEY and CDR2 SMNVEV (reference sequence). V dropped 0 bases and J dropped 6 bases, with 14 bases sitting between them. CDR3 residues: CASSLSPSGLQTQYF. CDR3 nucleotide sequence: TGTGCCAGCAGTTTATCGCCATCAGGGTTACAGACCCAGTACTTC.

CDR3 protein: CSASFTVNTEAFF. CDR3 nucleotides: TGCAGTGCTAGTTTTACAGTGAACACTGAAGCTTTCTTT. The rearrangement joins TRBV20-1 to TRBJ1-1; D unresolved. There are 13 residues in the CDR3. Germline V gene data show CDR1 as DFQATT and CDR2 as SNEGSKA (reference sequence). Trimming shortened V by 3 bases and J by 0 bases, and 8 bases separated the two germline ends.

This chain links TRBV3-1 (or the pseudogene TRBV3-2) with TRBJ1-2, with D perhaps TRBD1 (5 bases). Trimming shortened V by 2 bases and J by 8 bases, and 15 bases separated the two germline ends. CDR1 and CDR2 (germline): LGHDT, YNNKEL (reference sequence). The CDR3 length is 14 residues. CDR3 sequence (DNA): TGTGCCAGCAGCCAAATTCCGGACATTGAAGGCTACACCTTC. Amino acids: CASSQIPDIEGYTF.

The J gene is TRBJ1-5, the V gene TRBV5-6, with 9 bases lining up with TRBD1. CDR3 length equals 18 residues. Trimming at V came to 5 bases and at J to 0 bases, leaving 12 bases not matched to a gene. Germline V gene lookup returns CDR1 SGHDT and CDR2 YYEEEE. The DNA of the CDR3 is TGTGCCAGCAGAGGGGACAGGGACATCAGTTATAGCAATCAGCCCCAGCATTTT. Its protein is CASRGDRDISYSNQPQHF.

The chain links TRBV19 to TRBJ1-5; unclear D gene. Germline V gives CDR1 LNHDA, CDR2 SQIVND (reference sequence). V was cut by 3 bases and J by 7 bases, with 16 bases left in between. The CDR3 has 15 amino acids. This chain's CDR3 is CASSIPGSGAQPQHF. CDR3 bases: TGTGCCAGTAGTATCCCGGGGAGCGGAGCCCAGCCCCAGCATTTT.

The CDR3 DNA sequence: TGTGCCAGCAGTGCCCCGGCTAGCGGGGTCCGTGAGCAGTTCTTC. It codes for CASSAPASGVREQFF. This chain uses TRBV6-2 or TRBV6-3 with TRBJ2-1; 9 bases align to TRBD2. J lost 9 bases, V lost 5 bases, and 11 bases had no gene match. This CDR3 comprises 15 residues. Germline CDR1 is MNHEY and CDR2 is SVGEGT.

The chain is built from TRBV2 and TRBJ2-7; 10 nucleotides agree with TRBD1. The CDR3 has 13 amino acids. With V trimmed by 11 bases and J by 7 bases, 11 bases remained unmatched. CDR1 and CDR2 from the germline V gene are SNHLY and FYNNEI. As DNA, the CDR3 is TGTGCCGGGAACCGGGACAGGGGAGGGGAGCAGTACTTC. Its protein product is CAGNRDRGGEQYF.

This chain links TRBV6-1 with TRBJ1-2, with a weak D call TRBD1 (6 bases). The CDR3 is 16 amino acids. Germline loops: CDR1 MNHNS, CDR2 SASEGT. Deletions cut 3 bases from V and 0 bases from J, with 14 bases between. The CDR3 DNA sequence: TGTGCCAGCAGTGACCCCCGACAGGCAACTAACTATGGCTACACCTTC. It yields the protein CASSDPRQATNYGYTF.

The chain has TRBV27 and TRBJ2-2; 9 nucleotides line up with TRBD1. CDR1 and CDR2 from the germline V gene are MNHEY and SMNVEV (reference sequence). The CDR3 is made up of 16 amino acids. J was trimmed by 4 bases and V by 5 bases; bases with no gene match: 8. The CDR3 DNA sequence: TGTGCCAGCAGTCCTTGGGGGGACAGGGTCACCGGGGAGCTGTTTTTT. Residues: CASSPWGDRVTGELFF.

The chain joins TRBV18 to TRBJ1-2, with unresolved D. In germline, CDR1 is KGHSH, CDR2 LQKENI. The V gene lost 2 bases and the J gene lost 7 bases, with 8 bases spanning the gap. The CDR3 has 12 amino acids. The CDR3 here is CASSPSRGGYTF. CDR3 DNA: TGTGCCAGCTCACCAAGTCGGGGTGGCTACACCTTC.

The J gene is TRBJ1-6, the V gene TRBV30; TRBD1 might be the D (5 bases). From germline, CDR1 is GTSNPN and CDR2 SVGIG (reference sequence). The V end lost 5 bases, the J end lost 14 bases, and 22 bases lay between the germline ends. The CDR3 has 14 residues. CDR3 coding DNA: TGTGCCTGGGAATCAGGCGGGGGGTCGGGGGCCCTCCACTTT. As protein: CAWESGGGSGALHF.

This CDR3 reads CASSEREAFF. CDR3 in DNA: TGTGCCAGCAGTGAGCGTGAAGCTTTCTTT. The chain uses TRBV6-1 and TRBJ1-1; no definite D call. The CDR3 consists of 10 residues. Trimming stripped 3 bases from V and 7 bases from J, with 3 bases between. Germline CDR1 and CDR2: MNHNS and SASEGT.

The chain recombines TRBV29-1 with TRBJ1-2; a weak D match, TRBD1 (6 bases). Germline loops: CDR1 SQVTM, CDR2 ANQGSEA. V was shortened by 7 bases and J by 8 bases, with 14 bases between the two germline ends. This CDR3 is built from 11 residues. CDR3 nucleotide sequence: TGCAGCGGGGGGGCAGGTGACGGCTACACCTTC. Protein: CSGGAGDGYTF. The entire variable domain, with the rest obtained from reference TRBV29-1 and TRBJ1-2, is as follows: SAVISQKPSRDICQRGTSLTIQCQVDSQVTMMFWYRQQPGQSLTLIATANQGSEATYESGFVIDKFPISRPNLTFSTLTVSNMSPEDSSIYLCSGGAGDGYTFGSGTRLTVV.

CDR3 region: CASSLVANHEQYF. The CDR3 bases are TGTGCCAGCAGTCTGGTAGCGAACCACGAGCAGTACTTC. This rearrangement joins TRBV27 to TRBJ2-7; D possibly corresponds to TRBD2 (5 bases). Germline values: CDR1 MNHEY, CDR2 SMNVEV (reference sequence). The CDR3 is 13 amino acids. V was clipped by 5 bases and J by 5 bases, with 13 bases between them.

The rearrangement links TRBV3-1 (or the pseudogene TRBV3-2) to TRBJ2-1, with TRBD2 matching 13 bases. V dropped 6 bases and J dropped 4; count of bases not matched to a gene: 3. This CDR3 spans 15 amino acids. From germline, CDR1 is LGHDT and CDR2 YNNKEL (reference sequence). The CDR3 DNA reads as TGTGCCAGCAGGGGACTAGCGGGGTCATACAATGAGCAGTTCTTC. Protein: CASRGLAGSYNEQFF.

The chain joins TRBV11-2 to TRBJ2-2; tentatively, D is TRBD1 (6 bases). Germline V gene data show CDR1 as SGHAT and CDR2 as FQNNGV. This CDR3 contains 15 residues. Trimming shortened V by 3 bases and J by 5 bases, and 13 bases separated the two germline ends. The DNA for the CDR3 is TGTGCCAGCAGCTTTAGGGCAGGGGCGACCGGGGAGCTGTTTTTT. This codes for CASSFRAGATGELFF.

This sequence joins TRBV10-1 and TRBJ2-3; D may be TRBD1 (5 bases). There are 15 residues in the CDR3. Between the trimmed V and J ends, which lost 6 bases and 4 bases, there was a span of 17 bases. CDR1 is WNHNN and CDR2 is SYGVQD in the germline V gene (reference sequence). This CDR3 reads CASSPTARTSDTQYF. Written as DNA, the CDR3 is TGCGCCAGCAGCCCGACAGCAAGGACGTCAGATACGCAGTATTTT.

The CDR3: CASSLEPGLHHYEQYF. CDR3 nucleotide sequence: TGTGCCAGCAGCTTAGAGCCCGGACTCCACCACTACGAGCAGTACTTC. This chain uses TRBV11-2 with TRBJ2-7, with D perhaps TRBD2 (5 bases). Trimming cost V 0 bases and J 3 bases, with 15 bases left between them. The CDR3 covers 16 residues. Germline CDR1 reads SGHAT; CDR2 reads FQNNGV.

The chain carries TRBV5-1 and TRBJ1-1, with TRBD1 as a possible D gene (5 bases). CDR1 and CDR2 from the germline V gene are SGHRS and YFSETQ. Trimming shortened V by 5 bases and J by 1 base, and 21 bases separated the two germline ends. The CDR3 length is 17 residues. CDR3 nucleotides: TGCGCCAGCAGTTCTAACTCACAGGCATGGGGGAACACTGAAGCTTTCTTT. Translated, it gives CASSSNSQAWGNTEAFF.

The CDR3 loop reads CASSLGVGGPSNIQYF. The CDR3 DNA reads TGTGCCAGCAGCTTGGGGGTGGGAGGACCTTCAAACATTCAGTACTTC. This sequence joins TRBV5-5 and TRBJ2-4; D is possibly TRBD2 (6 bases). The CDR3 consists of 16 residues. Germline V gene lookup returns CDR1 SGHKS and CDR2 YYEKEE (reference sequence). The germline V and J ends were trimmed by 0 bases and 6 bases, with 16 bases remaining between them.

The chain employs TRBV5-4 and TRBJ2-5; a possible D gene is TRBD2 (6 bases). V lost 5 bases and J lost 3, with 14 bases in between. Germline V CDR1 and CDR2: SGHNT, YYREEE (reference sequence). The length of the CDR3 is 14 residues. CDR3 protein: CASSSGNNKETQYF. Written as DNA, the CDR3 is TGTGCCAGCAGTAGCGGTAACAACAAAGAGACCCAGTACTTC.

This clone was detected only once. The chain couples TRBV20-1 to TRBJ2-4; D is ambiguous. Looked up from germline, CDR1 is DFQATT and CDR2 is SNEGSKA (reference sequence). The CDR3 consists of 14 residues. V dropped 3 bases and J dropped 0 bases, with 9 bases sitting between them. The CDR3 is CSASQAIAKNIQYF. In DNA form, the CDR3 reads TGCAGTGCTAGTCAGGCTATAGCCAAAAACATTCAGTACTTC.

The CDR3 sequence is CASSRSSGTGGSNYGYTF. The CDR3 bases are TGTGCCAGTAGTAGAAGTTCCGGGACAGGGGGATCAAACTATGGCTACACCTTC. The rearrangement links TRBV19 to TRBJ1-2, with 11 bases lining up with TRBD1. This CDR3 has 18 amino acids. CDR1 LNHDA and CDR2 SQIVND come from the germline V gene (reference sequence). The ends lost 4 bases at V and 2 bases at J; junction bases unmatched: 12.

The chain carries TRBV4-2 and TRBJ1-1, with 7 nucleotides matching TRBD1. CDR3 length equals 16 residues. Germline V gene lookup returns CDR1 LGHNA and CDR2 YNFKEQ. V lost 1 base to trimming and J lost 1 base; unmatched junction nucleotides: 6. This CDR3 is CASSQVNRGKNTEAFF. In DNA, the CDR3 is TGTGCCAGCAGCCAAGTTAACAGGGGAAAGAACACTGAAGCTTTCTTT.

The rearrangement joins TRBV5-1 to TRBJ1-1; the D gene is possibly TRBD1 (5 bases). Trimming removed 5 bases from V and 4 bases from J, with 15 bases in between. This CDR3 is built from 14 residues. Germline V CDR1 and CDR2: SGHRS, YFSETQ. The CDR3 region is CASSPTGGSTEAFF. The CDR3 region has the DNA TGCGCCAGCAGTCCTACGGGGGGGAGCACTGAAGCTTTCTTT.

CDR3 in amino acids: CATSDLDRGNYGYTF. The CDR3 nucleotides are TGTGCCACCAGTGATCTTGACAGGGGTAACTATGGCTACACCTTC. The chain recombines TRBV24-1 with TRBJ1-2; TRBD1 aligns across 8 bases. Per germline, CDR1 KGHDR and CDR2 SFDVKD. This CDR3 has 15 amino acids. J was trimmed by 1 base and V by 3 bases; bases with no gene match: 3.

This rearrangement joins TRBV7-9 to TRBJ2-7; D call uncertain. V was clipped by 5 bases and J by 5 bases, with 13 bases between them. Germline values: CDR1 SEHNR, CDR2 FQNEAQ (reference sequence). The CDR3 is made up of 13 amino acids. The CDR3 reads CASSRASPHEQYF. The CDR3, as DNA: TGTGCCAGCAGCCGTGCCAGTCCCCACGAGCAGTACTTC. Using reference TRBV7-9 and TRBJ2-7 for the parts outside the CDR3, the full variable domain is DTGVSQNPRHKITKRGQNVTFRCDPISEHNRLYWYRQTLGQGPEFLTYFQNEAQLEKSRLLSDRFSAERPKGSFSTLEIQRTEQGDSAMYLCASSRASPHEQYFGPGTRLTVT.

The chain is built from TRBV6-5 and TRBJ2-7; D is perhaps TRBD1 (6 bases). Trimming removed 8 bases from V and 0 bases from J, with 14 bases in between. This CDR3 comprises 14 residues. Germline values: CDR1 MNHEY, CDR2 SVGAGI. The CDR3 is CASRRDTSSYEQYF. For the CDR3, the DNA is TGTGCCAGCCGCAGGGACACCAGCTCCTACGAGCAGTACTTC.

The chain joins TRBV5-8 to TRBJ2-7; D is possibly TRBD2 (6 bases). Germline CDR1 SGHTS, CDR2 YDEGEE. Between the trimmed V and J ends, which lost 6 bases and 3 bases, there was a span of 16 bases. The CDR3 is 14 residues long. CDR3 nucleotide sequence: TGTGCCAGCACCGGGGACTTATCTGTCTACGAGCAGTACTTC. It is translated as CASTGDLSVYEQYF.

This chain joins TRBV25-1 and TRBJ1-4; TRBD1 is a possible D gene (6 bases). The CDR3 loop spans 15 amino acids. Germline values: CDR1 MGHDK, CDR2 SYGVNS. Trimming took 7 bases from V and 5 from J, leaving 17 bases between them. The CDR3 protein is CASNPRGGRNEKLFF. For the CDR3, the DNA is TGTGCCAGCAACCCAAGGGGGGGAAGGAATGAAAAACTGTTTTTT. The variable domain in full, completed from reference TRBV25-1 and TRBJ1-4, reads EADIYQTPRYLVIGTGKKITLECSQTMGHDKMYWYQQDPGMELHLIHYSYGVNSTEKGDLSSESTVSRIRTEHFPLTLESARPSHTSQYLCASNPRGGRNEKLFFGSGTQLSVL.